The 3 T cell receptor beta chains presented below share a single source sample, sequenced in a study of long-term antiretroviral therapy in people with HIV. The assay used was immunoSEQ (version v3.0), run at survey level. Method: immunoSEQ multiplex PCR; TCRdb's copy keeps in-frame clones and lacks some. The top ten clones hold about 10% of a sample with 25,000 or so clones, around 80% of them seen once. Here the sequenced sample was unsorted PBMCs, taken 1.5 years before starting antiretroviral therapy. The origin of the receptors is a man aged 18 to 29 with HIV.

The V gene is TRBV11-2, the J gene TRBJ1-2; a possible D gene is TRBD1 (5 bases). Germline CDR1 is SGHAT and CDR2 is FQNNGV. V gave up 8 bases and J gave up 1 base, with 11 bases separating them. This CDR3 comprises 13 residues. CDR3 sequence reads: CASSVDINYGYTF. The CDR3 DNA sequence: TGTGCCAGCTCCGTGGACATTAACTATGGCTACACCTTC.

The CDR3 sequence: CASSLRQGGGADTQYF. The CDR3 DNA follows: TGCGCCAGCAGCTTGCGGCAGGGCGGAGGCGCAGATACGCAGTATTTT. This chain connects TRBV5-1 to TRBJ2-3; D tentatively reads TRBD1 or TRBD2 (5 bases each). The germline V gene encodes CDR1 SGHRS and CDR2 YFSETQ. There are 16 residues in the CDR3. V was trimmed by 1 base and J by 4 bases, leaving 16 bases between them.

The V gene is TRBV2, the J gene TRBJ1-2; the D gene is possibly TRBD1 (5 bases). CDR1 and CDR2 (germline): SNHLY, FYNNEI. The CDR3 runs to 12 residues. V gave up 3 bases and J gave up 3 bases, with 5 bases separating them. The CDR3 reads CASSETDYGYTF. The CDR3 DNA reads as TGTGCCAGCAGTGAGACAGACTATGGCTACACCTTC.